One sample yielded the 28 T cell receptor beta chains listed below, sequenced in a study of shared clonotypes between healthy human individuals. Repertoires were generated with immunoSEQ multiplex PCR, while TCRdb's copy carries only in-frame clones and drops some. In the table there are around 510,000 clones, 90% to 97% of which are singletons. Sample: naive CD4+ T cells sorted from blood. The subset was: CD45RA+ positively selected. The source is a woman aged 25 to 39 in good health.

The J gene is TRBJ1-3, the V gene TRBV18; no reliable D call. The V gene lost 0 bases and the J gene lost 0 bases, with 9 bases spanning the gap. The germline gives CDR1 KGHSH, CDR2 LQKENI. The CDR3 contains 16 residues. CDR3 nucleotide sequence: TGTGCCAGCTCACCACCGGCACAGTTCTCTGGAAACACCATATATTTT. Translation: CASSPPAQFSGNTIYF.

Concerning this clone itself: Other DNA sequences in this sample translate to the same CDR3. This sequence joins TRBV28 and TRBJ1-1, with unresolved D. CDR3 length: 11 amino acids. From germline, CDR1 is MDHEN and CDR2 SYDVKM. The germline V and J ends were trimmed by 8 bases and 2 bases, with 6 bases remaining between them. In DNA, the CDR3 is TGTGCCAGCGGCCTAAACACTGAAGCTTTCTTT. Residues: CASGLNTEAFF.

This rearrangement joins TRBV6-5 to TRBJ2-7, with 12 bases matching TRBD2. This CDR3 comprises 15 residues. Trimming at V came to 6 bases and at J to 6 bases, leaving 9 bases not matched to a gene. Germline loops: CDR1 MNHEY, CDR2 SVGAGI. The CDR3 is CASSSLAGGPGEQYF. The DNA of the CDR3 is TGTGCCAGCAGCTCGCTAGCGGGAGGGCCAGGCGAGCAGTACTTC.

This chain links TRBV7-6 with TRBJ2-7; the D gene is possibly TRBD2 (6 bases). This CDR3 is built from 16 residues. The germline V gene has CDR1 SGHVS and CDR2 FNYEAQ. The ends were cut back, 1 base at V and 0 bases at J, with 13 bases in the middle. For the CDR3, the DNA is TGTGCCAGCAGCTTAGTGGGCGGGATCAGCTCCTACGAGCAGTACTTC. This sequence encodes CASSLVGGISSYEQYF.

The CDR3 spells CATKGRGQPAGASLDEQFF. The CDR3, as DNA: TGTGCCACCAAGGGAAGGGGACAACCAGCGGGTGCGTCGTTGGATGAGCAGTTCTTC. The chain employs TRBV19 and TRBJ2-1, with D perhaps assigned TRBD1 or TRBD2 (6 bases each). The V gene lost 10 bases and the J gene lost 8 bases, with 36 bases spanning the gap. This CDR3 has 19 residues. CDR1 is LNHDA, CDR2 SQIVND, per germline (reference sequence).

The rearrangement links TRBV4-2 to TRBJ2-7; 15 bases line up with TRBD2. This CDR3 contains 15 residues. Germline assignment: CDR1 LGHNA and CDR2 YNFKEQ. The V segment lost 4 bases and the J segment 3 bases; nucleotides outside the gene matches: 1. The CDR3 region is CASSPGLAGGYEQYF. CDR3 in DNA: TGTGCCAGCAGCCCGGGACTAGCGGGAGGCTACGAGCAGTACTTC.

The chain carries TRBV9 and TRBJ2-5, with 12 bases identical to TRBD2. CDR1 is SGDLS and CDR2 is YYNGEE in the germline V gene. The CDR3 contains 17 residues. Trimming removed 0 bases from V and 5 bases from J; junction bases left unmatched: 8. The CDR3 protein is CASSVEGLAGGRETQYF. The CDR3 DNA reads as TGTGCCAGCAGCGTAGAAGGTCTAGCGGGAGGGCGCGAGACCCAGTACTTC.

The genes are TRBV28 and TRBJ1-3; maybe TRBD1 (5 bases). CDR1 and CDR2 from the germline V gene are MDHEN and SYDVKM. V was pared by 2 bases and J by 3 bases, with 20 bases between. The CDR3 is 18 residues long. The CDR3, as DNA: TGTGCCAGCAGTTTAGGGGGGAGCTCGGCGGGTCGTGGAAACACCATATATTTT. Protein product: CASSLGGSSAGRGNTIYF.

The V call is TRBV30, the J call TRBJ1-5; a possible D gene is TRBD1 (6 bases). Germline CDR1 reads GTSNPN; CDR2 reads SVGIG (reference sequence). CDR3 length equals 14 residues. Trimming left V 5 bases short and J 5 bases short, with 16 bases between. The CDR3 spells CAWSLGTQHQPQHF. The DNA of the CDR3 is TGTGCCTGGTCCCTCGGGACACAGCATCAGCCCCAGCATTTT.

CDR3 in amino acids: CASKEQGMANYGYTF. The CDR3, as DNA: TGCGCCAGCAAAGAACAGGGGATGGCTAACTATGGCTACACCTTC. The chain combines TRBV10-2 with TRBJ1-2, with 7 bases identical to TRBD1. This CDR3 has 15 residues. The trim removed 7 bases at V and 0 bases at J, leaving 8 bases unmatched. From germline, CDR1 is WSHSY and CDR2 SAAADI.

The gene calls are TRBV6-5 and TRBJ2-7; 9 bases agree with TRBD2. Per the germline V gene, CDR1 is MNHEY and CDR2 is SVGAGI. The V gene end was trimmed by 0 bases and the J gene end by 2 bases; junction bases not matched to a gene: 5. The CDR3 contains 16 residues. CDR3 region: CASSYSTVAGAYEQYF. DNA of the CDR3: TGTGCCAGCAGTTACTCGACTGTAGCGGGAGCCTACGAGCAGTACTTC.

The chain recombines TRBV6-5 with TRBJ1-1; no reliable D call. Germline V gives CDR1 MNHEY, CDR2 SVGAGI. This CDR3 has 13 amino acids. V lost 5 bases, J lost 3 bases, and 10 bases lay in between. This CDR3 reads CASSPLGDTEAFF. CDR3 in DNA: TGTGCCAGCAGTCCCCTGGGAGACACTGAAGCTTTCTTT.

The DNA for the CDR3 is TGTGCCAGCAGCAAAGACCGACAGGTTTGTTACTATGGCTACACCTTC. Translation: CASSKDRQVCYYGYTF. This chain joins TRBV21-1 and TRBJ1-2; the D call of TRBD1 is as the table states it, not checked on the DNA. TRBV21-1 is flagged as a pseudogene. The CDR3 covers 16 residues.

The chain employs TRBV18 and TRBJ1-1; TRBD1 aligns across 7 bases. The germline V gene has CDR1 KGHSH and CDR2 LQKENI. V lost 3 bases and J lost 8; bases outside the gene matches: 6. This CDR3 comprises 13 residues. CDR3 residues: CASSPLRDREAFF. Here the CDR3 DNA reads TGTGCCAGCTCACCGCTCCGGGACAGAGAAGCTTTCTTT.

This chain links TRBV15 with TRBJ2-7; 7 nucleotides line up with TRBD2. Looked up from germline, CDR1 is LNHNV and CDR2 is YYDKDF (reference sequence). The CDR3 loop spans 13 amino acids. The junction had 10 bases not matched to a gene; V was cut back by 11 bases and J by 3 bases. The CDR3 DNA reads TGTGCCTCCGGGGTGGGCGGGAGCTACGAGCAGTACTTC. Residues: CASGVGGSYEQYF.

A single count supports this clone. The V call is TRBV5-1, the J call TRBJ2-7; perhaps TRBD1 as D (6 bases). The V end was cut by 4 bases, the J end by 3 bases, with 20 bases between. The CDR3 has 16 residues. CDR1 and CDR2 from the germline V gene are SGHRS and YFSETQ. The CDR3 protein is CASSPAVRRGGYEQYF. CDR3 sequence (DNA): TGCGCCAGCAGCCCCGCGGTGCGGAGAGGGGGCTACGAGCAGTACTTC.

This chain uses TRBV5-1 with TRBJ1-1; D not resolved. Germline CDR1 and CDR2: SGHRS and YFSETQ. With 4 bases removed from V and 0 bases from J, the gap between germline ends came to 13 bases. The CDR3 extends over 15 amino acids. The CDR3 loop is CASSLSTIMNTEAFF. The CDR3 DNA follows: TGCGCCAGCAGCCTATCAACAATCATGAACACTGAAGCTTTCTTT.

The V call is TRBV25-1, the J call TRBJ2-1; 10 bases line up with TRBD1. V shed 10 bases and J 9 bases; nucleotides not matched to a gene: 9. The length of the CDR3 is 13 residues. Germline CDR1 is MGHDK and CDR2 is SYGVNS. CDR3 in amino acids: CATAGQGGGEQFF. Written as DNA, the CDR3 is TGTGCCACTGCCGGACAGGGGGGTGGTGAGCAGTTCTTC.

The chain links TRBV28 to TRBJ1-5, with D unclear. CDR3 length equals 13 residues. The germline gives CDR1 MDHEN, CDR2 SYDVKM. V was clipped by 2 bases and J by 9 bases, with 11 bases between them. In DNA form, the CDR3 reads TGTGCCAGCAGTTTAAGTATTAGGATGCCCCAGCATTTT. As protein: CASSLSIRMPQHF. Looking up the rest from reference TRBV28 and TRBJ1-5 gives the full variable domain: DVKVTQSSRYLVKRTGEKVFLECVQDMDHENMFWYRQDPGLGLRLIYFSYDVKMKEKGDIPEGYSVSREKKERFSLILESASTNQTSMYLCASSLSIRMPQHFGDGTRLSIL.

This chain links TRBV7-8 with TRBJ1-5; possibly TRBD1 for D (5 bases). CDR3 size: 16 residues. CDR1 is SGHVS, CDR2 FQNEAQ, per germline. Trimming pared 1 base from V and 3 bases from J, leaving 13 bases between. The CDR3 DNA follows: TGTGCCAGCAGCTTAGTATTCGGGGGTATCAATCAGCCCCAGCATTTT. Its translation: CASSLVFGGINQPQHF.

The chain links TRBV29-1 to TRBJ1-1; D is unclear. CDR1 is SQVTM, CDR2 ANQGSEA, per germline. The CDR3 contains 14 residues. V was cut by 4 bases and J by 0 bases, with 12 bases left in between. The CDR3 loop reads CSVVVTAMNTEAFF. The CDR3 nucleotides read TGCAGCGTTGTAGTGACTGCTATGAACACTGAAGCTTTCTTT.

The gene calls are TRBV30 and TRBJ2-3; no clear D. This CDR3 is 15 amino acids long. Trimming took 2 bases from V and 0 from J, leaving 12 bases between them. The germline gives CDR1 GTSNPN, CDR2 SVGIG (reference sequence). In DNA, the CDR3 is TGTGCCTGGAGTTTGACAAGTCTTAGCACAGATACGCAGTATTTT. This codes for CAWSLTSLSTDTQYF.

This chain connects TRBV5-1 to TRBJ2-1, with D possibly matching TRBD2 (6 bases). This CDR3 comprises 13 residues. The germline CDR1 and CDR2 sequences are SGHRS and YFSETQ. The V end was cut by 1 base, the J end by 10 bases, with 12 bases between. The CDR3 DNA is TGCGCCAGCAGCTTGTCGGGGGACGGAGAGCAGTTCTTC. Translation gives CASSLSGDGEQFF.

The chain uses TRBV7-6 and TRBJ2-1; maybe TRBD1 (6 bases). V gave up 0 bases and J gave up 7 bases, with 10 bases separating them. CDR3 length: 14 residues. CDR1 SGHVS and CDR2 FNYEAQ come from the germline V gene. The CDR3 loop reads CASSLAPGENEQFF. CDR3 DNA sequence: TGTGCCAGCAGCTTAGCTCCAGGGGAGAATGAGCAGTTCTTC. The whole variable domain, remainder taken from reference TRBV7-6 and TRBJ2-1, is GAGVSQSPRYKVTKRGQDVALRCDPISGHVSLYWYRQALGQGPEFLTYFNYEAQQDKSGLPNDRFSAERPEGSISTLTIQRTEQRDSAMYRCASSLAPGENEQFFGPGTRLTVL.

The V call is TRBV9, the J call TRBJ2-1; 7 nucleotides match TRBD2. This CDR3 is 15 amino acids long. After removal of 4 bases from V and 1 base from J, the junction contained 5 bases not matched to a gene. Germline V CDR1 and CDR2: SGDLS, YYNGEE. CDR3: CASSLTSDSYNEQFF. In nucleotides, the CDR3 is TGTGCCAGCAGCTTAACTAGCGATTCCTACAATGAGCAGTTCTTC.

The V and J genes are TRBV6-5 and TRBJ1-2; D gene uncertain. V was clipped by 10 bases and J by 6 bases, with 21 bases between them. The CDR3 runs to 14 residues. Germline V gene data show CDR1 as MNHEY and CDR2 as SVGAGI. For the CDR3, the DNA is TGTGCCACCCACCCTCGCGGGTTTAAGGATGGCTACACCTTC. This gives the protein CATHPRGFKDGYTF.

The gene calls are TRBV11-2 and TRBJ1-4; no firm D call. Per the germline V gene, CDR1 is SGHAT and CDR2 is FQNNGV. V was shortened by 5 bases and J by 0 bases, with 13 bases between the two germline ends. The CDR3 covers 16 residues. CDR3 sequence: CASSRTAVATNEKLFF. DNA of the CDR3: TGTGCCAGCAGCCGAACGGCAGTTGCAACTAATGAAAAACTGTTTTTT.

The J gene is TRBJ1-5, the V gene TRBV6-5, with TRBD1 identical over 10 bases. J was trimmed by 5 bases and V by 0 bases; bases with no gene match: 1. In germline, CDR1 is MNHEY, CDR2 SVGAGI. The CDR3 sequence is 15 residues long. CDR3 protein: CASSYSDRGDQPQHF. The DNA for the CDR3 is TGTGCCAGCAGTTACTCGGACAGGGGGGATCAGCCCCAGCATTTT.